This T cell receptor (beta chain) was sequenced during a study of blood T cell repertoires in COVID-19. Produced via immunoSEQ multiplex PCR; TCRdb's table is partial and in-frame only. The data contain 200,000 to 250,000 clones, 85% to 90% of them singletons. V lost 1 base and J 0 bases, leaving 4 bases between the germline ends. The germline V gene has CDR1 SGHDT and CDR2 YYEEEE. The CDR3 spans 13 residues. The chain joins TRBV5-6 to TRBJ1-2; D unresolved. Sequencing input: PBMCs or T cells enriched from blood (not recorded which). The TCR comes from a woman aged 50 to 60 in a cohort exposed to, infected with or recovered from COVID-19 (not recorded which). CDR3: CASSLSANYGYTF. DNA of the CDR3: TGTGCCAGCAGCTTGTCAGCTAACTATGGCTACACCTTC.